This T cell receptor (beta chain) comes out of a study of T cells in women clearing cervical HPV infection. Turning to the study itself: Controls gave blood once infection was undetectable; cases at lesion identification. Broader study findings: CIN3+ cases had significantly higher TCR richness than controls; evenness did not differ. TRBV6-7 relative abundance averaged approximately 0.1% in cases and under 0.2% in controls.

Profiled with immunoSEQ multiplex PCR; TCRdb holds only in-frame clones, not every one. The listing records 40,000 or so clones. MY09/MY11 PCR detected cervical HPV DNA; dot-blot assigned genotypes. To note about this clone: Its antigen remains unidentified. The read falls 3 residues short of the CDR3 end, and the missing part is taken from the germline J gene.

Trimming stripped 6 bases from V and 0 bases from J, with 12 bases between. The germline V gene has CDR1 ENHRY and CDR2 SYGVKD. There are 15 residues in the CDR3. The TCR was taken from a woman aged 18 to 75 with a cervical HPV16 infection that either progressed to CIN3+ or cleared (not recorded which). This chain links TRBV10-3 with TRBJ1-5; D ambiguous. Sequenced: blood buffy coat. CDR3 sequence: CAIRLTLCSNQPQHF. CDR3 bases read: TGTGCCATCAGGCTCACATTGTGTAGCAATCAGCCC.